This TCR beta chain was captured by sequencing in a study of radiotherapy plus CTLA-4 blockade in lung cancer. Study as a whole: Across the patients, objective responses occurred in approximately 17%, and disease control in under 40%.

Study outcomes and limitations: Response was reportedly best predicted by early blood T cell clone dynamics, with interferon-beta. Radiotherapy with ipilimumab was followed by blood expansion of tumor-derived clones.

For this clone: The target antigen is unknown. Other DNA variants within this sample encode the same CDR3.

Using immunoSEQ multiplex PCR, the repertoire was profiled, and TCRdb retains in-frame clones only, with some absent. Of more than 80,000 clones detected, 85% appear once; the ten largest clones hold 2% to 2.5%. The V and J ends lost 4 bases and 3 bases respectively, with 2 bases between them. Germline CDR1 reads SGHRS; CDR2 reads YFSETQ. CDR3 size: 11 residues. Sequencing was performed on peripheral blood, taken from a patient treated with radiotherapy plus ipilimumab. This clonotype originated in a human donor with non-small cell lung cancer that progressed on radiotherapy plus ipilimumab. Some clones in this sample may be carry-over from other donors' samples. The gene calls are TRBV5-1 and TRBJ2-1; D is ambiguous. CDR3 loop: CASSDYNEQFF. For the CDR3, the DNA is TGCGCCAGCAGCGACTACAATGAGCAGTTCTTC.